This T cell receptor beta chain was recovered during a study of post-analysis software for immune sequencing data. Study outcomes and limitations: When compared against controls, multiple sclerosis patients showed significantly lower normalized Chao1 diversity.

Tagging with unique molecular identifiers was a feature of the TCR beta cDNA libraries. TCRdb re-called the PCR reads through MiXCR, storing one row per CDR3 protein. The table lists about 560,000 distinct CDR3 sequences, around 44% of them singletons, with around 1.7% in the top ten. This clonotype was picked up a small number of times. Its cognate antigen is unknown. The clonotype was recovered from a girl aged 10-17 years with multiple sclerosis. Material: blood.

The CDR3 loop is CASSLTRDTVAYGYTF. The CDR3 DNA follows: TGTGCCAGCAGTTTAACACGGGACACTGTAGCGTATGGCTACACCTTC. The chain uses TRBV27 and TRBJ1-2, with a weak D call TRBD1 (6 bases). The germline V gene encodes CDR1 MNHEY and CDR2 SMNVEV (reference sequence). V lost 2 bases, J lost 5 bases, and 18 bases lay in between. The CDR3 has 16 residues.